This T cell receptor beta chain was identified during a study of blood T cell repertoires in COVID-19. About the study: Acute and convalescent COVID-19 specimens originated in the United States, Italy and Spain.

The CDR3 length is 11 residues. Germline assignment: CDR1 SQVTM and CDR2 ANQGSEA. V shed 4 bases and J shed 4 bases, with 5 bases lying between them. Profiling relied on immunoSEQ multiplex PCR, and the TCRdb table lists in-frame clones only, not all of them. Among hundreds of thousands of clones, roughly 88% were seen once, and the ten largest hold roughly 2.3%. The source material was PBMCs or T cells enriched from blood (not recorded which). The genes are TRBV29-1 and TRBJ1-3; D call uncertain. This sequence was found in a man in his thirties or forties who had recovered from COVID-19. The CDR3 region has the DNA TGCAGCGTTGTCTACGGAAACACCATATATTTT. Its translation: CSVVYGNTIYF.